The source of this T cell receptor (beta chain) is a study of control samples from healthy donors and cancer patients. The table came from immunoSEQ multiplex PCR; TCRdb's copy has only in-frame clones and leaves some out. The data show 100,000 to 120,000 clones, with roughly 90% seen just once and about 3.7% held by the top ten. The TCR was taken from a woman aged 60-75 years with lung cancer. The sample taken for sequencing was PBMCs.

CDR3 in amino acids: CASRRASYEQYF. The CDR3 nucleotides are TGTGCCAGCAGGAGAGCCTCCTACGAGCAGTACTTC. This chain uses TRBV2 with TRBJ2-7, with D hard to call. CDR1 is SNHLY, CDR2 FYNNEI, per germline. Trimming left V 6 bases short and J 0 bases short, with 6 bases between. CDR3 length equals 12 residues.